The 8 T cell receptor beta chains below were found in one sample sequenced in a study of T-cell reconstitution after alpha-beta-depleted transplantation in children. Preparation of the TCRbeta library involved a method that used unique molecular identifiers. TCRdb called the PCR reads again in MiXCR, with one record for every CDR3 protein. The table includes some 490,000 distinct CDR3 sequences, approximately 12% detected once. This specimen was PBMCs from the stem cell graft donor, taken from the stem cell graft. These receptors all stem from a human donor who donated a stem cell graft to a child with combined immunodeficiency.

The CDR3 DNA sequence: TGTGCCAGCTTATCGACAGTCCAAGAGACCCAGTACTTC. Translated, it gives CASLSTVQETQYF. The gene calls are TRBV21-1 and TRBJ2-5; TRBD1, the table's D call, was not compared with the DNA. TRBV21-1 is flagged as a pseudogene. This CDR3 has 13 amino acids.

The chain combines TRBV11-2 with TRBJ2-1; perhaps TRBD2 as D (6 bases). There are 14 residues in the CDR3. CDR1 and CDR2 from the germline V gene are SGHAT and FQNNGV. Trimming took off 5 bases at V and 9 bases at J, with 17 bases between the two ends. The CDR3 reads CASSQGGARSEQFF. CDR3 nucleotides: TGTGCCAGCAGCCAAGGCGGGGCGCGCTCTGAGCAGTTCTTC.

This clonotype was seen ten or more times. CDR3 residues: CASSVRPGFTEAFF. CDR3 sequence (DNA): TGTGCCAGCAGCGTTCGCCCAGGGTTTACTGAAGCTTTCTTT. The chain employs TRBV9 and TRBJ1-1, with D perhaps matching TRBD1 (5 bases). Trimming shortened V by 2 bases and J by 5 bases, and 13 bases separated the two germline ends. Germline loops: CDR1 SGDLS, CDR2 YYNGEE. The CDR3 runs 14 residues.

V and J are TRBV28 and TRBJ1-1; no clear D. Germline V gene lookup returns CDR1 MDHEN and CDR2 SYDVKM. Trimming pared 5 bases from V and 1 base from J, leaving 11 bases between. There are 14 residues in the CDR3. The CDR3 region is CASSTPDGNTEAFF. The DNA of the CDR3 is TGTGCCAGCAGTACCCCCGACGGGAACACTGAAGCTTTCTTT.

The rearrangement uses TRBV30 and TRBJ1-1; D is possibly TRBD1 (6 bases). With 6 bases removed from V and 5 bases from J, the gap between germline ends came to 13 bases. CDR1 and CDR2 (germline): GTSNPN, SVGIG (reference sequence). The CDR3 is 12 residues long. CDR3 sequence: CACRRGLTEAFF. CDR3 in DNA: TGTGCCTGTCGCAGGGGTCTTACTGAAGCTTTCTTT.

Regarding this clonotype: Relative to the germline gene, one junction end is altered; a read error may explain this. The CDR3 is CSALRGGASTDMQYF. CDR3 DNA sequence: TGCAGTGCCCTCCGAGGTGGGGCTAGCACAGATATGCAGTATTTT. This chain joins TRBV20-1 and TRBJ2-3; D is perhaps TRBD1 or TRBD2 (5 bases each). There are 15 residues in the CDR3. CDR1 and CDR2 (germline): DFQATT, SNEGSKA (reference sequence).

The table lists this clonotype with many counts. The gene calls are TRBV20-1 and TRBJ2-7; TRBD1 matches at 7 bases. The length of the CDR3 is 12 residues. The germline V gene has CDR1 DFQATT and CDR2 SNEGSKA (reference sequence). V was pared by 6 bases and J by 4 bases, with 6 bases of the junction left unmatched. CDR3 nucleotide sequence: TGCAGTGCCCTGGGACAGATGTACGAGCAGTACTTC. This translates into CSALGQMYEQYF.

This clonotype was found many times. The chain couples TRBV6-2 or TRBV6-3 to TRBJ2-2; D is undetermined. The V gene's germline CDR1 is MNHEY and CDR2 SVGEGT. V gave up 4 bases and J gave up 4 bases, with 10 bases separating them. The CDR3 sequence is 14 residues long. The CDR3 DNA sequence: TGTGCCAGCAGTTTCCGGGTCCTCACCGGGGAGCTGTTTTTT. Protein sequence: CASSFRVLTGELFF.